This entry is about one TCR beta chain. Its antigen is as yet unknown. Within the sample, other DNA sequences also encode this same CDR3. This sample was included in a study of cytomegalovirus exposure and HLA in healthy donors. Whole-study findings and limits: A later look showed TCR association rates differing by HLA locus, highest for DRB1 and lowest for HLA-C.

Trimming at V came to 1 base and at J to 1 base, leaving 5 bases not matched to a gene. Germline CDR1 reads MGHRA; CDR2 reads YSYEKL. The CDR3 sequence is 16 residues long. PCR used 60 Vbeta primers and 13 Jbeta primers. Profiling relied on immunoSEQ multiplex PCR, and the TCRdb table lists in-frame clones only, not all of them. The sample consists of about 130,000 clones, 75% to 85% of them appearing once. The material sequenced was PBMCs. The chain employs TRBV4-1 and TRBJ2-5; 8 bases fit TRBD1. This receptor was identified in a woman between 18 and 29 years old in good health and CMV-seropositive. CDR3 coding DNA: TGCGCCAGCAGCCAAGGAGACAGGGGAGGCCAAGAGACCCAGTACTTC. Its translation: CASSQGDRGGQETQYF.